The 4 T cell receptor beta chains below all came from one sample that was sequenced in a study of blood T cells in healthy people across ages. Together with a sample-barcoded 5' primer, a J-beta primer mix was included in a second PCR lasting about 7 to 11 cycles. Via MiXCR, TCRdb re-called the 5' RACE reads, giving one row per CDR3 protein. Of about 800,000 distinct CDR3 sequences detected, roughly 25% appear once; the ten largest clones hold 3.7%. This sample also appeared in a second study, on T cells of mothers and their children.

Sequenced material: blood. The source is a boy under 18 in good health.

This clonotype occurred a few times. The chain joins TRBV24-1 to TRBJ2-5; maybe TRBD2 (5 bases). The V end lost 6 bases, the J end lost 5 bases, and 12 bases lay between the germline ends. This CDR3 comprises 13 residues. Germline V gene lookup returns CDR1 KGHDR and CDR2 SFDVKD. CDR3 region: CATSSGMLETQYF. The CDR3, as DNA: TGTGCCACCAGTTCGGGGATGTTGGAGACCCAGTACTTC.

This clonotype was recorded a few times. The V call is TRBV30, the J call TRBJ2-2; D is unclear. Germline CDR1 is GTSNPN and CDR2 is SVGIG (reference sequence). The ends were cut back, 6 bases at V and 4 bases at J, with 12 bases in the middle. The CDR3 sequence is 13 residues long. The CDR3 is CACRTASTGELFF. The CDR3 region has the DNA TGTGCCTGTAGGACGGCAAGCACCGGGGAGCTGTTTTTT.

The rearrangement uses TRBV15 and TRBJ1-5, with D hard to call. The CDR3 runs 14 residues. Per the germline V gene, CDR1 is LNHNV and CDR2 is YYDKDF (reference sequence). Trimming shortened V by 5 bases and J by 0 bases, and 8 bases separated the two germline ends. CDR3: CATSAGTSNQPQHF. Written as DNA, the CDR3 is TGTGCCACCAGCGCGGGTACTAGCAATCAGCCCCAGCATTTT.

This clonotype was observed a handful of times. This chain connects TRBV7-2 to TRBJ2-5, with D possibly being TRBD2 (5 bases). Germline-derived CDR1 and CDR2 are SGHTA and FQGNSA. The CDR3 totals 14 residues. The V end lost 5 bases, the J end lost 5 bases, and 15 bases lay between the germline ends. The CDR3 DNA sequence: TGTGCCAGCAGCCTAGGACGGGGTTGGGAGACCCAGTACTTC. It yields the protein CASSLGRGWETQYF.